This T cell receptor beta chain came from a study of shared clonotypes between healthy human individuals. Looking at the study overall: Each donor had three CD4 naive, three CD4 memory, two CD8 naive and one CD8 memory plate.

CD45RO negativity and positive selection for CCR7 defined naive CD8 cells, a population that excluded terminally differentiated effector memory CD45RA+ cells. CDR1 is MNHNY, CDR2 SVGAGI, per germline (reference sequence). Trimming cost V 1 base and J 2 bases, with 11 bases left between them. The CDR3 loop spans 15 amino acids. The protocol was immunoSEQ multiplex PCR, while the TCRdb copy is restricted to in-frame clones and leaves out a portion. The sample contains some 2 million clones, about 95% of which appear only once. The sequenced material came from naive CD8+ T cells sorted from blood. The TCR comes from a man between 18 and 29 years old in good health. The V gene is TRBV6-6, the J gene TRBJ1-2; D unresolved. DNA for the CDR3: TGTGCCAGCAGTTACTTTAATGAGGCGAACTATGGCTACACCTTC. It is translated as CASSYFNEANYGYTF.